A selection of T cell receptor beta chains follows, all from one sample in a study of cytomegalovirus exposure and HLA in healthy donors. Using immunoSEQ multiplex PCR, the repertoire was profiled, and TCRdb retains in-frame clones only, with some absent. There are 90,000 to 150,000 clones in the sample; 65% to 80% occur only once, and roughly 5.8% lies in the top ten. Sequencing was done on a sample of PBMCs. The origin of the receptors is a man aged 18 to 35 in good health and CMV-seropositive. The CDR3 runs from the conserved cysteine through the conserved F or W. Fields, in order: V gene, J gene, CDR3 length, D gene, clone size, CDR3 DNA, CDR3 protein. The D gene is left open where the match is weak. Only part of the rows carry a size: once, few, many, or a class if the clone is expanded.

TRBV5-8	TRBJ1-2	14	TRBD1	-	TGTGCCAGCAGCCTCACAGGGGCTAACTATGGCTACACCTTC	CASSLTGANYGYTF
TRBV5-4	TRBJ1-1	16	TRBD1	few	TGTGCCAGCACCTTGCAGGGGGCGTCTATGAACACTGAAGCTTTCTTT	CASTLQGASMNTEAFF
TRBV11-3	TRBJ2-1	14	-	-	TGTGCCAGCAGCTTAGGACTCTTCTACAATGAGCAGTTCTTC	CASSLGLFYNEQFF
TRBV7-9	TRBJ1-1	14	TRBD1	-	TGTGCCAGCAGCTTAGCACAGGGGTCCACTGAAGCTTTCTTT	CASSLAQGSTEAFF
TRBV19	TRBJ1-1	14	-	few	TGTGCCAGTAGTATTCTACAGACGAACACTGAAGCTTTCTTT	CASSILQTNTEAFF
TRBV19	TRBJ1-1	14	-	-	TGTGCCAGTAGGATATCCCCCCGGTCAGGTGAAGCTTTCTTT	CASRISPRSGEAFF
TRBV18	TRBJ1-2	13	-	-	TGTGCCAGCGTTCCGGGAGTATTAAATGACTACACCTTC	CASVPGVLNDYTF
TRBV7-6	TRBJ1-1	14	TRBD1	-	TGTGCCAGCAGCTTGGAACCGACAGGGTGGGAAGCTTTCTTT	CASSLEPTGWEAFF
TRBV5-4	TRBJ2-1	12	-	-	TGTGCCAGCAGCTTCGGGAGCAATGAGCAGTTCTTC	CASSFGSNEQFF
TRBV25-1	TRBJ1-2	16	TRBD1	once	TGTGCCAGCAGTGTTTCTCCGGGACAGGGGTTTCGTGGCTACACCTTC	CASSVSPGQGFRGYTF
TRBV27	TRBJ2-1	16	TRBD2	few	TGTGCCAGCAGTTTACGAGGGACTAGCGCTAACAATGAGCAGTTCTTC	CASSLRGTSANNEQFF
TRBV4-1	TRBJ1-3	17	-	-	TGCGCCAGCAGCCAATTACAGGGCCAGATCTCTGGAAACACCATATATTTT	CASSQLQGQISGNTIYF
TRBV6-5	TRBJ2-7	15	TRBD1	once	TGTGCCAGCAGCCCCTCGGGCAGGGGGCGTTACGAGCAGTACTTC	CASSPSGRGRYEQYF
TRBV6-5	TRBJ1-1	12	TRBD1	few	TGTGCCAGCAACACAGGGGGGGCTGAAGCTTTCTTT	CASNTGGAEAFF
TRBV5-1	TRBJ2-3	20	TRBD2	-	TGCGCCAGCAGCGGACGGGACGTCGGGACTAGCGGGGGGGCAGCAGATACGCAGTATTTT	CASSGRDVGTSGGAADTQYF
TRBV27	TRBJ2-7	11	-	-	TGTGCCAGCAGTCTCTCCTACGAGCAGTACTTC	CASSLSYEQYF
TRBV5-1	TRBJ2-7	15	TRBD2	-	TGCGCCAGCTCAGGGACTAGCGGGGACTCCTACGAGCAGTACTTC	CASSGTSGDSYEQYF
TRBV7-9	TRBJ1-5	15	TRBD1	few	TGTGCCAGCAGCCCCTCCGGGACAGGGGATACGCCCCAGCATTTT	CASSPSGTGDTPQHF
TRBV13	TRBJ2-7	15	-	-	TGTGCCAGCAGCCCAGTCGAGGGGGAGACCTACGAGCAGTACTTC	CASSPVEGETYEQYF
TRBV7-2	TRBJ2-1	19	TRBD2	-	TGTGCCAGCAGCTTAACTAGCGGGAGGGGTGCGGGTCCCTACAATGAGCAGTTCTTC	CASSLTSGRGAGPYNEQFF
TRBV18	TRBJ2-7	16	TRBD2	-	TGTGCCAGCTCACGTGGGACTAGCGGATTTACCTACGAGCAGTACTTC	CASSRGTSGFTYEQYF
TRBV7-8	TRBJ1-4	14	TRBD1	once	TGTGCCAGCAGCTCCGGGACAGGGGCTCGGAAACTGTTTTTT	CASSSGTGARKLFF
TRBV10-1	TRBJ2-2	16	TRBD2	-	TGCGCCAGCACCCGACTAGCGGGAGAGGACACCGGGGAGCTGTTTTTT	CASTRLAGEDTGELFF
TRBV19	TRBJ1-2	21	TRBD1	-	TGTGCCAGTAGTAACCTCCCGGCGTCTGCGGGACAGGGAAAGGAAAACTATGGCTACACCTTC	CASSNLPASAGQGKENYGYTF
TRBV6-1	TRBJ2-1	14	TRBD2	-	TGTGCCAGCACCAGAGGACTAGCGGACAATGAGCAGTTCTTC	CASTRGLADNEQFF
TRBV29-1	TRBJ1-1	12	TRBD1	-	TGCAGCGTTTCAGGGGGTTGGACTGAAGCTTTCTTT	CSVSGGWTEAFF
TRBV7-9	TRBJ1-1	16	-	-	TGTGCCAGCAGCGGCAGCAGGGGCCCCAGGAACACTGAAGCTTTCTTT	CASSGSRGPRNTEAFF
TRBV6-6	TRBJ1-2	15	TRBD1	-	TGTGCCAGCAGTTCCCGAGGACAGGGGGCGTCTGGCTACACCTTC	CASSSRGQGASGYTF
TRBV19	TRBJ1-5	15	-	-	TGTGCCAGTAGTTCTCAGGGGATTAGCAATCAGCCCCAGCATTTT	CASSSQGISNQPQHF
TRBV9	TRBJ2-1	16	-	-	TGTGCCAGCAGCTTAGAAGCCGGGAGCTCCTACAATGAGCAGTTCTTC	CASSLEAGSSYNEQFF
TRBV13	TRBJ2-7	15	TRBD2	-	TGTGCCAGCAGCCGAAGGAGCGGGGGCTTCTACGAGCAGTACTTC	CASSRRSGGFYEQYF